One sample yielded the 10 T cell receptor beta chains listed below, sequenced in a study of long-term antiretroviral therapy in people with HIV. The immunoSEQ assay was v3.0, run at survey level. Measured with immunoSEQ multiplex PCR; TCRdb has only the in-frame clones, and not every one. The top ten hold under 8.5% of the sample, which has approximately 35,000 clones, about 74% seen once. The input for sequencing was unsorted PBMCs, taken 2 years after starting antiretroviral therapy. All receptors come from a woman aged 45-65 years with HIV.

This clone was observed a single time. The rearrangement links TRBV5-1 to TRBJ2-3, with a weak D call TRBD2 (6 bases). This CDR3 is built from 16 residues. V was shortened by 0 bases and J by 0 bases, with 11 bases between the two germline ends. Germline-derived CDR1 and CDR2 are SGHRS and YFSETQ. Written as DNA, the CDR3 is TGCGCCAGCAGCTTGGGGGGGACTTCTAGCACAGATACGCAGTATTTT. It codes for CASSLGGTSSTDTQYF.

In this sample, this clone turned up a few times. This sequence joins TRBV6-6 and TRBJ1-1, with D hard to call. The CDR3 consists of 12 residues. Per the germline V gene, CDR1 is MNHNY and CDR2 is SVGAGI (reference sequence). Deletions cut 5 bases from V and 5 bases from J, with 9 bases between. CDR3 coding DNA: TGTGCCAGCAGTCCACAACGTACTGAAGCTTTCTTT. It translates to CASSPQRTEAFF.

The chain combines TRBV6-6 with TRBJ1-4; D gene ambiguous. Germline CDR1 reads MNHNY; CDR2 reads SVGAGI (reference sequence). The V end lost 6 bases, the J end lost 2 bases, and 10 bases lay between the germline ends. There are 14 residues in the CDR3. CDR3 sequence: CASRDRDTNEKLFF. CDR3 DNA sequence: TGTGCCAGCAGGGACCGGGATACTAATGAAAAACTGTTTTTT.

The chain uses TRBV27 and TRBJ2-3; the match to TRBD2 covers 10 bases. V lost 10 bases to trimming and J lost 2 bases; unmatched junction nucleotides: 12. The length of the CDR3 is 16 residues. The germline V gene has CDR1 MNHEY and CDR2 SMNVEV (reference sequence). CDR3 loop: CATSSTSGFFTDTQYF. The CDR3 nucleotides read TGTGCCACCTCCTCGACTAGCGGGTTTTTCACAGATACGCAGTATTTT.

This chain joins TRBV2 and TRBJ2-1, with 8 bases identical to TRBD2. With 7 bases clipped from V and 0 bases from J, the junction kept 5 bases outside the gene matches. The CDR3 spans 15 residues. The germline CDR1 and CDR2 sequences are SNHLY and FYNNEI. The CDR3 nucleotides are TGTGCCAGCACCGCCGGGACTAGCTCCTACAATGAGCAGTTCTTC. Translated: CASTAGTSSYNEQFF. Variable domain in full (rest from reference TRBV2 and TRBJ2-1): EPEVTQTPSHQVTQMGQEVILRCVPISNHLYFYWYRQILGQKVEFLVSFYNNEISEKSEIFDDQFSVERPDGSNFTLKIRSTKLEDSAMYFCASTAGTSSYNEQFFGPGTRLTVL.

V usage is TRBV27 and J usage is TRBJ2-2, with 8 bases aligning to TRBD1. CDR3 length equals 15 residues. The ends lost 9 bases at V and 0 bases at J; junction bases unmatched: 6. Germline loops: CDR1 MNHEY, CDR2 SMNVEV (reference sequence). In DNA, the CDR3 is TGTGCCAGTTCCCCGGACAGGGCGAACACCGGGGAGCTGTTTTTT. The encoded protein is CASSPDRANTGELFF.

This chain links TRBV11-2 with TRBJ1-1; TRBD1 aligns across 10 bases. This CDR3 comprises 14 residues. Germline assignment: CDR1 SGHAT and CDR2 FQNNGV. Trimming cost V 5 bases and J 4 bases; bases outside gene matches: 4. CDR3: CASSSRDRGTEAFF. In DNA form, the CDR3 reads TGTGCCAGCAGCAGCCGGGACAGGGGCACTGAAGCTTTCTTT.

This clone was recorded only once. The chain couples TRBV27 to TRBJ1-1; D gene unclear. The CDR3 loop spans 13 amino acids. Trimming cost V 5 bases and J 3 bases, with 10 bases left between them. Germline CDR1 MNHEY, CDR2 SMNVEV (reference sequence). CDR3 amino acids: CASSPQPDTEAFF. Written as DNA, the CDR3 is TGTGCCAGCAGTCCACAGCCAGACACTGAAGCTTTCTTT.

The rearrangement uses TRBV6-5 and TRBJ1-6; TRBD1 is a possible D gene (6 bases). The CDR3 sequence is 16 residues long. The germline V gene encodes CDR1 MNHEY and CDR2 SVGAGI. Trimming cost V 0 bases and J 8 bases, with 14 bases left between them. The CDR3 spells CASSYSPQGLDSPLHF. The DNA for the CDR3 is TGTGCCAGCAGTTACTCCCCACAGGGATTAGATTCACCCCTCCACTTT.

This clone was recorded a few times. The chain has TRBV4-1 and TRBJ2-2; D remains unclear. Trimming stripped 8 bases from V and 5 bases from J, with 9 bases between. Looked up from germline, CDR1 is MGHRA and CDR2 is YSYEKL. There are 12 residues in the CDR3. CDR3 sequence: CASGYLTGELFF. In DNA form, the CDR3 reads TGCGCCAGCGGGTACCTTACCGGGGAGCTGTTTTTT.